The rows below give T cell receptor beta chains drawn from one sample of a study of response to subunit inactivated influenza vaccine. Using its own MiXCR run on the RT-PCR reads, TCRdb lists one record per CDR3 protein. Seen here are roughly 700,000 distinct CDR3 sequences, 14% observed once, and the top ten hold 6.5% to 8.5%. This specimen consisted of PBMCs from blood, obtained less than 15 days before vaccination. The receptors here all came from a man aged 50 or older who received an inactivated influenza vaccine. CDR3s include the opening cysteine and the closing phenylalanine or tryptophan. A D gene is named only where the DNA matches it firmly. Clone size is not always given. Where it is, it says once, few, many or a class for expanded clones.

len: 15; abundance: few; j_gene: TRBJ2-5; v_gene: TRBV6-5; d_gene: TRBD1; CDR3nt: TGTGCCAGCAGTTATACAGGGGGTTGGGGAGAGACCCAGTACTTC; CDR3aa: CASSYTGGWGETQYF
len: 16; abundance: -; j_gene: TRBJ2-7; v_gene: TRBV20-1; d_gene: -; CDR3nt: TGCAGTGCACTCGGCTTGGGAGAGGGTGGGTCCTACGAGCAGTACTTC; CDR3aa: CSALGLGEGGSYEQYF
len: 16; abundance: -; j_gene: TRBJ2-3; v_gene: TRBV4-3; d_gene: -; CDR3nt: TGCGCCAGCAGCCAAGATCCGGGGGAAGTCACAGATACGCAGTATTTT; CDR3aa: CASSQDPGEVTDTQYF
len: 17; abundance: few; j_gene: TRBJ2-1; v_gene: TRBV7-2; d_gene: TRBD2; CDR3nt: TGTGCCAGCAGCCGAATGGGGGCTATAGCGGGAGGGCTTGAGCAGTTCTTC; CDR3aa: CASSRMGAIAGGLEQFF
len: 16; abundance: -; j_gene: TRBJ2-5; v_gene: TRBV15; d_gene: TRBD2; CDR3nt: TGTGCCACCAGCAGAGTGGTCGGCGGGGGGGCAGAGACCCAGTACTTC; CDR3aa: CATSRVVGGGAETQYF
len: 14; abundance: few; j_gene: TRBJ2-7; v_gene: TRBV12-3/TRBV12-4; d_gene: -; CDR3nt: TGTGCCAGCAGTCAGCCGAACAGGGTCTACGAGCAGTACTTC; CDR3aa: CASSQPNRVYEQYF
len: 13; abundance: many; j_gene: TRBJ1-1; v_gene: TRBV27; d_gene: -; CDR3nt: TGTGCCAGCAGTTTACGAGGGAACACTGAAGCTTTCTTT; CDR3aa: CASSLRGNTEAFF
len: 15; abundance: -; j_gene: TRBJ2-5; v_gene: TRBV5-1; d_gene: TRBD1; CDR3nt: TGCGCCAGCAGCACAGGGACAGGGGTCGTGGAGACCCAGTACTTC; CDR3aa: CASSTGTGVVETQYF
len: 16; abundance: -; j_gene: TRBJ2-3; v_gene: TRBV7-9; d_gene: -; CDR3nt: TGTGCCAGCAGCTTATGGGTTCCAGGGGTCCGCGATACGCAGTATTTT; CDR3aa: CASSLWVPGVRDTQYF
len: 15; abundance: many; j_gene: TRBJ2-1; v_gene: TRBV27; d_gene: TRBD1; CDR3nt: TGTGCCAGCAGTCCCCTCGGACAGGGTATGAATGAGCAGTTCTTC; CDR3aa: CASSPLGQGMNEQFF
len: 12; abundance: -; j_gene: TRBJ2-5; v_gene: TRBV12-3/TRBV12-4; d_gene: -; CDR3nt: TGTGCCAGCGGACAGCAAGAAGAGACCCAGTACTTC; CDR3aa: CASGQQEETQYF
len: 15; abundance: once; j_gene: TRBJ2-5; v_gene: TRBV20-1; d_gene: TRBD1; CDR3nt: TGCAGTCTCTCCGGGACAGACTCAAGTCTGGAGACCCAGTACTTC; CDR3aa: CSLSGTDSSLETQYF
len: 13; abundance: many; j_gene: TRBJ1-2; v_gene: TRBV12-3/TRBV12-4; d_gene: -; CDR3nt: TGTGCCAGCAGTTTAACTTTTAAGGAGGGCTACACCTTC; CDR3aa: CASSLTFKEGYTF
len: 16; abundance: -; j_gene: TRBJ2-7; v_gene: TRBV4-3; d_gene: -; CDR3nt: TGCGCCAGCAGCCAAGATCTATGGAAGGGGGTCTACGAGCAGTACTTC; CDR3aa: CASSQDLWKGVYEQYF
len: 13; abundance: -; j_gene: TRBJ2-5; v_gene: TRBV7-2; d_gene: -; CDR3nt: TGTGCCAGCAGCCCGACTAGGGAAGAGACCCAGTACTTC; CDR3aa: CASSPTREETQYF
len: 10; abundance: many; j_gene: TRBJ2-1; v_gene: TRBV28; d_gene: -; CDR3nt: TGTGCCAGCAGTTTCAGAGAGCAGTTCTTC; CDR3aa: CASSFREQFF
len: 15; abundance: few; j_gene: TRBJ2-1; v_gene: TRBV10-3; d_gene: -; CDR3nt: TGTGCCATCAGACAAACAGGGAGCTCCTACAATGAGCAGTTCTTC; CDR3aa: CAIRQTGSSYNEQFF
len: 15; abundance: -; j_gene: TRBJ2-1; v_gene: TRBV20-1; d_gene: -; CDR3nt: TGCAGTGCTAGCCGGCGGTCCAATGCCTACAATGAGCAGTTCTTC; CDR3aa: CSASRRSNAYNEQFF
len: 15; abundance: -; j_gene: TRBJ2-3; v_gene: TRBV14; d_gene: -; CDR3nt: TGTGCCAGCAGCCAGCGGGGCCAGGGCACAGATACGCAGTATTTT; CDR3aa: CASSQRGQGTDTQYF
len: 15; abundance: -; j_gene: TRBJ2-3; v_gene: TRBV7-9; d_gene: -; CDR3nt: TGTGCCAGCAGCTTAGCGGGAGTTTCGGTTGATACGCAGTATTTT; CDR3aa: CASSLAGVSVDTQYF
len: 16; abundance: many; j_gene: TRBJ1-2; v_gene: TRBV3-1; d_gene: -; CDR3nt: TGTGCCAGCAGCCAGCAGTTGTGGGGCGTCCGGGCTGGCTACACCTTC; CDR3aa: CASSQQLWGVRAGYTF
len: 16; abundance: -; j_gene: TRBJ2-6; v_gene: TRBV5-1; d_gene: -; CDR3nt: TGCGCCAGCAGCTTTGGACCGAACTCTGGGGCCAACGTCCTGACTTTC; CDR3aa: CASSFGPNSGANVLTF
len: 14; abundance: -; j_gene: TRBJ2-4; v_gene: TRBV6-2/TRBV6-3; d_gene: -; CDR3nt: TGTGCCAGCAGTTACTCGGTCAAGGCGGGAATTCAGTACTTC; CDR3aa: CASSYSVKAGIQYF
len: 20; abundance: -; j_gene: TRBJ2-3; v_gene: TRBV6-2/TRBV6-3; d_gene: -; CDR3nt: TGTGCCAGCAGTTACCGTTATGGCCAAATCTGGGGGAGAACCACAGATACGCAGTATTTT; CDR3aa: CASSYRYGQIWGRTTDTQYF
len: 18; abundance: few; j_gene: TRBJ2-5; v_gene: TRBV12-3/TRBV12-4; d_gene: TRBD2; CDR3nt: TGTGCCAGCAGTTTACGTACCGGGACTAGCGGGGTACAAGAGACCCAGTACTTC; CDR3aa: CASSLRTGTSGVQETQYF
len: 16; abundance: -; j_gene: TRBJ2-3; v_gene: TRBV9; d_gene: TRBD2; CDR3nt: TGTGCCAGCAGCTCCCGACTAGCGGGGAGGTCTGATACGCAGTATTTT; CDR3aa: CASSSRLAGRSDTQYF
len: 13; abundance: -; j_gene: TRBJ2-1; v_gene: TRBV19; d_gene: -; CDR3nt: TGTGCCAGTAGACCGACAGGTTTGGATGAGCAGTTCTTC; CDR3aa: CASRPTGLDEQFF
len: 12; abundance: -; j_gene: TRBJ1-1; v_gene: TRBV7-6; d_gene: TRBD1; CDR3nt: TGTGCCAGCAGCCGGGACAGTGCTGAAGCTTTCTTT; CDR3aa: CASSRDSAEAFF
len: 14; abundance: many; j_gene: TRBJ2-1; v_gene: TRBV29-1; d_gene: -; CDR3nt: TGCAGCGTTGGCCCTGTAATTCGTTTCAATGAGCAGTTCTTC; CDR3aa: CSVGPVIRFNEQFF
len: 15; abundance: -; j_gene: TRBJ2-7; v_gene: TRBV9; d_gene: -; CDR3nt: TGTGCCAGCAGCGTAGGTCCGGGACGAACCTACGAGCAGTACTTC; CDR3aa: CASSVGPGRTYEQYF
len: 15; abundance: many; j_gene: TRBJ2-7; v_gene: TRBV7-2; d_gene: TRBD2; CDR3nt: TGTGCCAGCAGCTTAGACTGGAGCGGGATCTACGAGCAGTACTTC; CDR3aa: CASSLDWSGIYEQYF
len: 16; abundance: -; j_gene: TRBJ2-1; v_gene: TRBV20-1; d_gene: -; CDR3nt: TGCAGTGCTAAGCGAGTAACGGGAGACTCCTACAATGAGCAGTTCTTC; CDR3aa: CSAKRVTGDSYNEQFF
len: 13; abundance: few; j_gene: TRBJ2-7; v_gene: TRBV12-3/TRBV12-4; d_gene: TRBD2; CDR3nt: TGTGCCAGCAGCCGGGGGGTAGCGGGGAGGAAGTACTTC; CDR3aa: CASSRGVAGRKYF
len: 18; abundance: -; j_gene: TRBJ2-4; v_gene: TRBV10-3; d_gene: -; CDR3nt: TGTGCCCGCAGTTTAGCACAGAGGATTGATACGGCCAAAAACATTCAGTACTTC; CDR3aa: CARSLAQRIDTAKNIQYF
len: 14; abundance: -; j_gene: TRBJ2-6; v_gene: TRBV20-1; d_gene: -; CDR3nt: TGCAGTGCTAGGGGGCTCTCTGGGGCCAACGTCCTGACTTTC; CDR3aa: CSARGLSGANVLTF
len: 11; abundance: -; j_gene: TRBJ2-5; v_gene: TRBV6-2/TRBV6-3; d_gene: -; CDR3nt: TGTGCCAGCAGTCCACAAGAGACCCATTACTTC; CDR3aa: CASSPQETHYF
len: 13; abundance: -; j_gene: TRBJ1-1; v_gene: TRBV20-1; d_gene: -; CDR3nt: TGCAGTGCTAGAGATGGGGGGACCACTGAAGCTTTCTTT; CDR3aa: CSARDGGTTEAFF